This T cell receptor (beta chain) was obtained from a study of T-cell memory formation after mild COVID-19. Study as a whole: Largely, the TCR clusters proved donor specific.

From germline, CDR1 is MGHRA and CDR2 YSYEKL. V lost 0 bases, J lost 9 bases, and 12 bases lay in between. CDR3 size: 14 residues. TCRdb called the 5' RACE reads again in MiXCR, with one record for every CDR3 protein. The sample contains nearly 110,000 distinct CDR3 sequences, approximately 14% of which appear only once. Study-wide points: The study detected some responding clones in pre-infection memory, suggesting cross-reactive memory joined. Later expanders leaned CD4+, whereas clones that contracted between day 15 and 85 were balanced CD4/CD8. For second-wave clones that peaked at day 37, SARS-CoV-2 specificity went unverified.

This clonotype was found many times. Its target is unknown. This chain connects TRBV4-1 to TRBJ2-1; TRBD2 might be the D (6 bases). Input material: PBMCs or a T cell subset sorted from them (not recorded which). This clonotype was sampled from a man between 18 and 29 years old who had mild COVID-19 (a few samples of this study predate the infection). Cell type and time point are not known. CDR3 region: CASSQEAVRGEQFF. The CDR3 DNA reads TGCGCCAGCAGCCAAGAGGCCGTGCGGGGTGAGCAGTTCTTC.